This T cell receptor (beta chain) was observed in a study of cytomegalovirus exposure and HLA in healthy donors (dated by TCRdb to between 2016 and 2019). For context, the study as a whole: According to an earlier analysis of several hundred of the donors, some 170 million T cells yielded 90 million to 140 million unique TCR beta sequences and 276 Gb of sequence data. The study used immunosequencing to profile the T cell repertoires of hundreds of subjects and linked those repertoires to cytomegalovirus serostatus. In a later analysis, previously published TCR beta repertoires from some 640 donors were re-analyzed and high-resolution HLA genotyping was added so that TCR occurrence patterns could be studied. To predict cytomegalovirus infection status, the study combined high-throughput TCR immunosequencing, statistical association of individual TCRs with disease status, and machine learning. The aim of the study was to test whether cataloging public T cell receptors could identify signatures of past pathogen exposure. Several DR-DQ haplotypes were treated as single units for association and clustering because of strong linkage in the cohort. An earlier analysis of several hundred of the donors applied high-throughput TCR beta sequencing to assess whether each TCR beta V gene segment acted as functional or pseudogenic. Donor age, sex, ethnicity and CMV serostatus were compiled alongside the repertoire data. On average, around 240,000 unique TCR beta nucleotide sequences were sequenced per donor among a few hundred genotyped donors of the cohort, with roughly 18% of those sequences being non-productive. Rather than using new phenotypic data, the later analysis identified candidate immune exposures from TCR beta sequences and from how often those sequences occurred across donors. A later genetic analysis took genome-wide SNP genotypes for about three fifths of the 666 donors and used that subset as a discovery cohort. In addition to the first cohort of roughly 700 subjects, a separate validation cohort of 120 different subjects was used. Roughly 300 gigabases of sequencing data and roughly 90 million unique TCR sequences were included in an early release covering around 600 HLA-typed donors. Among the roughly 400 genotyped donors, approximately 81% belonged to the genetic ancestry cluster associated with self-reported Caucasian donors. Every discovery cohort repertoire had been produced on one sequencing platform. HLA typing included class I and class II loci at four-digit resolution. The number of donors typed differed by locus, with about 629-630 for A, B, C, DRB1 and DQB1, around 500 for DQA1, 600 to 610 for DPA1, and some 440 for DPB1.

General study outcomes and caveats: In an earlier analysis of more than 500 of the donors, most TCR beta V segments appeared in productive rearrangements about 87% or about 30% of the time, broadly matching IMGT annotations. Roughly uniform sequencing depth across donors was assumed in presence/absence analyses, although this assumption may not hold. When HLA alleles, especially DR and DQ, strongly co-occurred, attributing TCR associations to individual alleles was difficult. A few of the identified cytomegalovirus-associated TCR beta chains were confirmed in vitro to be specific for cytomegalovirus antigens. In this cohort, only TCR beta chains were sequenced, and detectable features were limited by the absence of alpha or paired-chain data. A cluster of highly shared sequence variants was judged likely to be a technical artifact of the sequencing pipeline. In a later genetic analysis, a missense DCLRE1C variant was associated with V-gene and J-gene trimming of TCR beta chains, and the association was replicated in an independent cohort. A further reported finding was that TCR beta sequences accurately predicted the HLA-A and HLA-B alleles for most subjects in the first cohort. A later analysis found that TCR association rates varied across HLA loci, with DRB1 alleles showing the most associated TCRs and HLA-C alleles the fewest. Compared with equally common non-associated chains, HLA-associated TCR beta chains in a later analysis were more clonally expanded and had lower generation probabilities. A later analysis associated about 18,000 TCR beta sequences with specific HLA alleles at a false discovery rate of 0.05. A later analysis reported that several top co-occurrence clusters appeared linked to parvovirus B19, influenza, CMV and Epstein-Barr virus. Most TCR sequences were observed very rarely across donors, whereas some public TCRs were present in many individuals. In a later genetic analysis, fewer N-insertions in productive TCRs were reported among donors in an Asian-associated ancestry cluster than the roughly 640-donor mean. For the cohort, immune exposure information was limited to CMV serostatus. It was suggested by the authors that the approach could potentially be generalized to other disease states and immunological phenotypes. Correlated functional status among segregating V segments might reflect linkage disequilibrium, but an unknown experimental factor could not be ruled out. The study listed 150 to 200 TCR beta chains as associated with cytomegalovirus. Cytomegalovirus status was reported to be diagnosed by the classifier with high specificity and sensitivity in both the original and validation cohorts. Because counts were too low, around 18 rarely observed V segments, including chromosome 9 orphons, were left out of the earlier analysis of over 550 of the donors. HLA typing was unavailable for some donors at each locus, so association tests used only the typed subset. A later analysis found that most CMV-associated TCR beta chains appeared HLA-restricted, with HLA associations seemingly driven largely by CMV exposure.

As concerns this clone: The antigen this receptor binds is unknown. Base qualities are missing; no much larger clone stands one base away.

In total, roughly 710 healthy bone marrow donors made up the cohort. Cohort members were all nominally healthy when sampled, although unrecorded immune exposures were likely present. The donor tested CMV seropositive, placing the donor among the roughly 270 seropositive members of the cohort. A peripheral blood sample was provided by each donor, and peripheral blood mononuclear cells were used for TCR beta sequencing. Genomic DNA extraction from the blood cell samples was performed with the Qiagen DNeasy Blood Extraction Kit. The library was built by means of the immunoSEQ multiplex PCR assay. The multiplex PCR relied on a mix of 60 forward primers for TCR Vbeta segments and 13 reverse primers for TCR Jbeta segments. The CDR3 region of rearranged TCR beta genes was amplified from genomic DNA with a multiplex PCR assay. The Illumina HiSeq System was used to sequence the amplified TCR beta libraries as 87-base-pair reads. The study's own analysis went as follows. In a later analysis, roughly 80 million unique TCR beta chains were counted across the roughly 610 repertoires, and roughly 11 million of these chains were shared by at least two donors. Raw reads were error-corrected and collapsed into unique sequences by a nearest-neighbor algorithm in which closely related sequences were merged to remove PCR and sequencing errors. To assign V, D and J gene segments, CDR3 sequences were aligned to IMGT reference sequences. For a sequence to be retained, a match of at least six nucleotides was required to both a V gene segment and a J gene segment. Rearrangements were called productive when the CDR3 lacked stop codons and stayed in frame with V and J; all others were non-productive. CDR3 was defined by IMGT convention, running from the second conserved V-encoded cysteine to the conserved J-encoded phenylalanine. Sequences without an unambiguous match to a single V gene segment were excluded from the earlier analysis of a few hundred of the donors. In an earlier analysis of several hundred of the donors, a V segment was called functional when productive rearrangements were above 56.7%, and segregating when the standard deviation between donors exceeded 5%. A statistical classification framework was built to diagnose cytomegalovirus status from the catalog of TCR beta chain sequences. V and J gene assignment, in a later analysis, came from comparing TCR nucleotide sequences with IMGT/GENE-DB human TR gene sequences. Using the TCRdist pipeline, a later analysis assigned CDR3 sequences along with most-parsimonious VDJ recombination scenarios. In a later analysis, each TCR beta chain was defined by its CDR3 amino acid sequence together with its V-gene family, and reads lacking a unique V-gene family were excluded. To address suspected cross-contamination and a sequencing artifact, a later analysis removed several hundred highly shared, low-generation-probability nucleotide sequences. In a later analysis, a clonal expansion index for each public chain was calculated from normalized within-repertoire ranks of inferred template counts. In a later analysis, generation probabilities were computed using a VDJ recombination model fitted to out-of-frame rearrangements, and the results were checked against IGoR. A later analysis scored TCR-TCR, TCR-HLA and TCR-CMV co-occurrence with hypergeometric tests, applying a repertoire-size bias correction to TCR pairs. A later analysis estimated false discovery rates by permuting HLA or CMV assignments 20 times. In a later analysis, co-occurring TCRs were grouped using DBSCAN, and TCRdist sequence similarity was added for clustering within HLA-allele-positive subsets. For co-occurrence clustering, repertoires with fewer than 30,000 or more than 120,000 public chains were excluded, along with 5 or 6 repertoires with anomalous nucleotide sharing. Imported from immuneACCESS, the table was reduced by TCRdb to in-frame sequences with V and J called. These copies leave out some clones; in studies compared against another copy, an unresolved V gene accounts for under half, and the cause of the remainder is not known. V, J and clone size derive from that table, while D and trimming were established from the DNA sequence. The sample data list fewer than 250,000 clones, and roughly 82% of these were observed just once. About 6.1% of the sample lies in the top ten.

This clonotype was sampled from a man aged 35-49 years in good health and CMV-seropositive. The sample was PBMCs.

The nucleotides read TGTGCCAGCAGCCTCGTAAGTAGCGAGCAGTACTTC. It specifies CASSLVSSEQYF. Recombination linked TRBV14 to TRBJ2-7; there is no confident call for the D gene. The junction carries 10 bases between V and J, which are trimmed by 4 bases and 6 bases respectively. The germline V gene yields SGHDN for CDR1 and FVKESK for CDR2. The CDR3 runs 12 residues from the cysteine to the phenylalanine. Of the read, only the CDR3 DNA is kept; its 36 bases are in frame from base 1.